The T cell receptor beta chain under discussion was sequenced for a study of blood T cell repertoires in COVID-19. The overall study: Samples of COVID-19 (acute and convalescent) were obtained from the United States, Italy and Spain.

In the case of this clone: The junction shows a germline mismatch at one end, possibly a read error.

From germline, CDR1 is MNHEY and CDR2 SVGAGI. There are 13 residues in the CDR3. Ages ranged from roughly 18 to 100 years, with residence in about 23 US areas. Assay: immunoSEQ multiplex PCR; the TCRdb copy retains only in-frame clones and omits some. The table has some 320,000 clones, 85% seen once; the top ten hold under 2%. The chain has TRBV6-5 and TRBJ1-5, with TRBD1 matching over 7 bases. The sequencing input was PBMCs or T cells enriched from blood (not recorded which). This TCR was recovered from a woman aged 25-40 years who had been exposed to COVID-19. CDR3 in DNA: TGTGCCACCTCGGACAGGATCAATCGGCCCCAGCATTTT. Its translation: CATSDRINRPQHF.